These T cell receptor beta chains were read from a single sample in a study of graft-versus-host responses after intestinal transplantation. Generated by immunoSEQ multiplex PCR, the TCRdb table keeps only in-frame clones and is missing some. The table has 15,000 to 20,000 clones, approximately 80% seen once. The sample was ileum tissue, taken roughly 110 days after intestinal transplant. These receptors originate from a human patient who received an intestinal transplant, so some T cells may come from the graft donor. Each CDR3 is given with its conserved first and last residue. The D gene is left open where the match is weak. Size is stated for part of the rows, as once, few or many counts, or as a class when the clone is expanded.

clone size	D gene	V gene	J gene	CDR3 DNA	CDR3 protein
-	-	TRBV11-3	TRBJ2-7	TGTGCCAGCAGCTCTTCGCCACTCGAGCAGTACTTC	CASSSSPLEQYF
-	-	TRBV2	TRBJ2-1	TGTGCCAGCAACCAGAGGTCCTACAATGAGCAGTTCTTC	CASNQRSYNEQFF
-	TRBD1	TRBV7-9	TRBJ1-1	TGTGCCAGCAGCCTCAGGACAGGGGCGAACACTGAAGCTTTCTTT	CASSLRTGANTEAFF
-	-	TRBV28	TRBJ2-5	TGTGCCAGCAATACCCGCAGAGTAGAAGAGACCCAGTACTTC	CASNTRRVEETQYF
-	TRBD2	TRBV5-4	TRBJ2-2	TGTGCCAGCAGCCACCCCGGGACTAGCAGTTACACCGGGGAGCTGTTTTTT	CASSHPGTSSYTGELFF
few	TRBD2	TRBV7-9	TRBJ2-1	TGTGCCAGCAGCTTCGGGGGGTTTTTGAATGAGCAGTTCTTC	CASSFGGFLNEQFF
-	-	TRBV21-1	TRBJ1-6	TGTGCCAGCAGCAAAGCCCATCAGACAGGGATTGCGTTGAGTTCACCCCTCCACTTT	CASSKAHQTGIALSSPLHF
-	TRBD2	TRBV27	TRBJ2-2	TGTGCCAGCAGCGATCACACGACTAGCCCTTACGGGGAGCTGTTTTTT	CASSDHTTSPYGELFF
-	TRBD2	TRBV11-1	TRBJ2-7	TGTGCCAGCATCCCGACTAGCGGGAGTAACGAGCAGTACTTC	CASIPTSGSNEQYF
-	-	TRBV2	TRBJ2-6	TGTGCCAGCAGACGGAGGTCTGGGGCCAACGTCCTGACTTTC	CASRRRSGANVLTF
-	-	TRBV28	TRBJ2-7	TGTGCCAGCAGTTTCCTTCCGGCCGACGTTTCCTACGAGCAGTACTTC	CASSFLPADVSYEQYF
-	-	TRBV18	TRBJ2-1	TGTGCCAGCTCACCTAAGCCGGGACTTAACAATGAGCAGTTCTTC	CASSPKPGLNNEQFF
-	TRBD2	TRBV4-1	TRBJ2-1	TGCGCCAGCAGCCCCCCCCCACTAGCGGGAGTGATGCATGAGCAGTTCTTC	CASSPPPLAGVMHEQFF
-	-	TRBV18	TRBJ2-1	TGTGCCAGCTCACCATCGATCTGGTTCCGCCAGCCGAGCTCCTACAATGAGCAGTTCTTC	CASSPSIWFRQPSSYNEQFF
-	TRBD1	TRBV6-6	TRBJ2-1	TGTGCCAGCAGTTACACCGGGACAGAGAATGAGCAGTTCTTC	CASSYTGTENEQFF
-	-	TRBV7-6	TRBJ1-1	TGTGCCAGCAGCTTAGCGCAGGAAAGGGTAAAATCTGAAGCTTTCTTT	CASSLAQERVKSEAFF
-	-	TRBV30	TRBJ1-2	TGTGCCTGGAGTACCGGGACTCCTAACTATGGCTACACCTTC	CAWSTGTPNYGYTF
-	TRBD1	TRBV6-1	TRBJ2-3	TGTGCCAGCAGTGCTACAGGGGGCCTGGGCGGAAATACGCAGTATTTT	CASSATGGLGGNTQYF
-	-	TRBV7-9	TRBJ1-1	TGTGCCAGCAGCTTAGACAGAAAAAACACTGAAGCTTTCTTT	CASSLDRKNTEAFF
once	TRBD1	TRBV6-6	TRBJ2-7	TGTGCCAGCACCCTTACGGACAGGGGCAGGTACGAGCAGTACTTC	CASTLTDRGRYEQYF
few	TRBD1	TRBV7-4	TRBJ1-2	TGTGCCAGCAGCCCTTGGACAGGGAGGGAGTTGGGGGATGGCTACACCTTC	CASSPWTGRELGDGYTF
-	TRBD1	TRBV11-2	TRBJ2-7	TGTGCCAGCAGCCTTCTGACAGGGAAAAGATCCTACGAGCAGTACTTC	CASSLLTGKRSYEQYF
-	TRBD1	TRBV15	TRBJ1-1	TGTGCCACCAGCAGATTCGACAGGGGCAACACTGAAGCTTTCTTT	CATSRFDRGNTEAFF
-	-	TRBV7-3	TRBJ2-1	TGTGCCAGCAGCTTATTCCCGAGCTCCTACAATGAGCAGTTCTTC	CASSLFPSSYNEQFF
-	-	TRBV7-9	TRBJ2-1	TGTGCCAGCAGCCTGGACTGGCGGCAGTTCTTC	CASSLDWRQFF
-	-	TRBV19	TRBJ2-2	TGTGCCAGTAGGCATCTGGATACGGCCGGGGAGCTGTTTTTT	CASRHLDTAGELFF
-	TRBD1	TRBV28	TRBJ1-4	TGTGCCAGCAGTCACCTACCGGGACAGGGAAATGAAAAACTGTTTTTT	CASSHLPGQGNEKLFF
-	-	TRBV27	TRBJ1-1	TGTGCCAGCAGTTTATCAAATCCGCCAGTGGTAGCTTTCTTT	CASSLSNPPVVAFF
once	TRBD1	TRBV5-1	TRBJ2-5	TGCGCCAGCAGCCCCGGGACAGGGGGGATACGGTACCAAGAGACCCAGTACTTC	CASSPGTGGIRYQETQYF
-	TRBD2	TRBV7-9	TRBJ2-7	TGTGCCAGCAGCCTTAGCGGGAGTGCCTACGAGCAGTACTTC	CASSLSGSAYEQYF
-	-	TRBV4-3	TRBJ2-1	TGCGCCAGCAGCCCTATCCCAGGGGTGTTCGACAATGAGCAGTTCTTC	CASSPIPGVFDNEQFF
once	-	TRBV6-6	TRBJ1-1	TGTGCCAGCAGTTCATACAGGGACACTGAAGCTTTCTTT	CASSSYRDTEAFF
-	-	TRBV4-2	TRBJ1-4	TGTGCCAGCAGCCAAGTCGACGAAAAACTGTTTTTT	CASSQVDEKLFF
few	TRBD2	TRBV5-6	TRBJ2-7	TGTGCCAGCAGCGCGGGGGGGGCGCCGCAAGACTTC	CASSAGGAPQDF